These 27 T cell receptor beta chains were all obtained from the same sample, sequenced in a study of T cell repertoires in cytomegalovirus infection. TCRdb reprocessed the reads via MiXCR and lists one record per CDR3 protein. This table holds over 150,000 distinct CDR3 sequences, 15% to 20% found once. Source material: CD8+ T cells from PBMCs. Receptors were obtained from a human donor in good health (CMV status not recorded). Some clones in this sample may be carry-over from other donors' samples.

A few counts support this clonotype. V gene TRBV7-9 combines with J gene TRBJ1-1, with D tentatively TRBD1 (5 bases). CDR3 length: 15 amino acids. V lost 4 bases and J 1 base, leaving 13 bases between the germline ends. Germline assignment: CDR1 SEHNR and CDR2 FQNEAQ (reference sequence). The CDR3 here is CASSSKGLQNTEAFF. DNA of the CDR3: TGTGCCAGCAGCTCAAAGGGACTCCAGAACACTGAAGCTTTCTTT.

This clonotype was counted between two and nine times. The chain is built from TRBV27 and TRBJ2-5, with D unresolved. CDR1 and CDR2 from the germline V gene are MNHEY and SMNVEV (reference sequence). Trimming took off 3 bases at V and 4 bases at J, with 9 bases between the two ends. CDR3 length: 13 amino acids. CDR3 region: CASSFSVGETQYF. The CDR3 DNA follows: TGTGCCAGCAGTTTTTCTGTTGGAGAGACCCAGTACTTC.

This clonotype was recorded at least ten times. The chain combines TRBV28 with TRBJ1-1; perhaps TRBD1 as D (5 bases). The CDR3 has 15 amino acids. Trimming pared 0 bases from V and 6 bases from J, leaving 14 bases between. Germline lookup yields CDR1 MDHEN and CDR2 SYDVKM. For the CDR3, the DNA is TGTGCCAGCAGTTTATGGCCCCAGGGCGGGCCTGAAGCTTTCTTT. Its protein is CASSLWPQGGPEAFF.

This clonotype was picked up a small number of times. The rearrangement links TRBV7-2 to TRBJ2-3; the match to TRBD1 covers 7 bases. Germline lookup yields CDR1 SGHTA and CDR2 FQGNSA. The J segment lost 0 bases and the V segment lost 2 bases, leaving 2 bases of the junction unmatched. The CDR3 totals 15 residues. CDR3 amino acids: CASSLSGQSTDTQYF. In DNA, the CDR3 is TGTGCCAGCAGCTTATCGGGACAGAGCACAGATACGCAGTATTTT.

This clonotype has just a few counts. The V and J genes are TRBV7-3 and TRBJ1-1; D might be TRBD1 (6 bases). CDR1 and CDR2 from the germline V gene are SGHTA and FQGTGA. V was pared by 5 bases and J by 1 base, with 17 bases between. CDR3 length: 16 residues. The CDR3 DNA reads as TGTGCCAGCAGCCCATATCCGGGGGCTCGGAACACTGAAGCTTTCTTT. This sequence encodes CASSPYPGARNTEAFF.

J is TRBJ1-2 and V is TRBV2; a weak D match, TRBD1 (5 bases). V was cut by 7 bases and J by 0 bases, with 12 bases left in between. Germline CDR1 and CDR2: SNHLY and FYNNEI. The CDR3 loop spans 14 amino acids. The CDR3 bases are TGTGCCAGCACGGAGGGGCATGCTAACTATGGCTACACCTTC. Residues: CASTEGHANYGYTF.

V is TRBV6-2 or TRBV6-3 and J is TRBJ2-2, with TRBD2 identical over 11 bases. From germline, CDR1 is MNHEY and CDR2 SVGEGT. V was clipped by 5 bases and J by 6 bases; unmatched bases: 8. This CDR3 is 16 amino acids long. The CDR3 sequence is CASSIGTSGVAGELFF. The CDR3 DNA sequence: TGTGCCAGCAGTATCGGGACTAGCGGTGTGGCCGGGGAGCTGTTTTTT.

In this sample, this clonotype turned up a few times. This chain uses TRBV6-6 with TRBJ2-5, with 7 bases that match TRBD1. Unmatched junction bases numbered 8, after V lost 2 bases and J lost 2 bases. The CDR3 has 16 amino acids. CDR1 is MNHNY and CDR2 is SVGAGI in the germline V gene (reference sequence). Written as DNA, the CDR3 is TGTGCCAGCAGTTACGGGGCGACAGGGCCACAAGAGACCCAGTACTTC. Translating it yields CASSYGATGPQETQYF.

The chain carries TRBV14 and TRBJ1-2; D call uncertain. This CDR3 is built from 13 residues. The V gene lost 0 bases and the J gene lost 4 bases, with 6 bases spanning the gap. Germline CDR1 is SGHDN and CDR2 is FVKESK. CDR3 coding DNA: TGTGCCAGCAGCCAAGACGGCAGCTATGGCTACACCTTC. It translates to CASSQDGSYGYTF. Complete variable domain (other parts from reference TRBV14 and TRBJ1-2): EAGVTQFPSHSVIEKGQTVTLRCDPISGHDNLYWYRRVMGKEIKFLLHFVKESKQDESGMPNNRFLAERTGGTYSTLKVQPAELEDSGVYFCASSQDGSYGYTFGSGTRLTVV.

The CDR3 spells CASPLGGPLAFF. DNA of the CDR3: TGTGCCAGCCCCTTAGGGGGGCCGTTGGCTTTCTTT. The chain recombines TRBV11-2 with TRBJ1-1; a weak D match, TRBD1 (6 bases). CDR1 SGHAT and CDR2 FQNNGV come from the germline V gene. The CDR3 contains 12 residues. Deletions cut 8 bases from V and 11 bases from J, with 18 bases between.

This clonotype turned up a few times. The chain's CDR3 is CASSIDRTGANTEAFF. The CDR3 DNA reads as TGTGCCAGTAGTATAGACCGGACAGGCGCTAACACTGAAGCTTTCTTT. This chain connects TRBV19 to TRBJ1-1, with 7 bases matching TRBD1. Germline CDR1 is LNHDA and CDR2 is SQIVND (reference sequence). J lost 2 bases, V lost 0 bases, and 6 bases had no gene match. The length of the CDR3 is 16 residues.

This clonotype has only a few counts. The V and J genes are TRBV7-2 and TRBJ2-1, with 10 bases matching TRBD2. V lost 2 bases, J lost 4 bases, and 5 bases stayed unmatched. This CDR3 is 16 amino acids long. The germline V gene has CDR1 SGHTA and CDR2 FQGNSA. The DNA for the CDR3 is TGTGCCAGCAGCTTACTTACTAGCGGGGAGTACAATGAGCAGTTCTTC. This encodes CASSLLTSGEYNEQFF.

There are many counts of this clonotype. This chain connects TRBV7-9 to TRBJ2-1; no clear D. This CDR3 region has 14 residues. V lost 5 bases to trimming and J lost 9 bases, with 17 bases between them. Germline CDR1 is SEHNR and CDR2 is FQNEAQ (reference sequence). The chain's CDR3 is CASSPPGFTGEQFF. CDR3 nucleotides: TGTGCCAGCAGCCCCCCGGGCTTCACGGGTGAGCAGTTCTTC. Using reference TRBV7-9 and TRBJ2-1 for the parts outside the CDR3, the full variable domain is DTGVSQNPRHKITKRGQNVTFRCDPISEHNRLYWYRQTLGQGPEFLTYFQNEAQLEKSRLLSDRFSAERPKGSFSTLEIQRTEQGDSAMYLCASSPPGFTGEQFFGPGTRLTVL.

The chain has TRBV20-1 and TRBJ2-1; TRBD2 agrees at 9 bases. Germline loops: CDR1 DFQATT, CDR2 SNEGSKA (reference sequence). V lost 1 base to trimming and J lost 7 bases; unmatched junction nucleotides: 11. The CDR3 runs 16 residues. The CDR3 region has the DNA TGCAGTGCTAGAGTAACGGCGGGGGGGAGAAAAAATGAGCAGTTCTTC. It yields the protein CSARVTAGGRKNEQFF.

This clonotype has only a few counts. The rearrangement joins TRBV5-1 to TRBJ2-5, with D possibly TRBD1 on 6 matching bases. Between the trimmed V and J ends, which lost 0 bases and 0 bases, there was a span of 12 bases. This CDR3 has 16 amino acids. CDR1 and CDR2 (germline): SGHRS, YFSETQ. The CDR3 sequence is CASSLGGTPDQETQYF. DNA of the CDR3: TGCGCCAGCAGCTTGGGTGGGACACCGGACCAAGAGACCCAGTACTTC.

This clonotype has more than one count but fewer than ten. The chain is built from TRBV2 and TRBJ1-1, with 8 positions matching TRBD1. Germline CDR1 SNHLY, CDR2 FYNNEI. V shed 7 bases, J shed 5 bases, and the junction held 6 bases outside the gene matches. CDR3 size: 13 residues. The CDR3, as DNA: TGTGCCAGCATTAGACAGGGGAGGACTGAAGCTTTCTTT. Translating it yields CASIRQGRTEAFF.

CDR3 in amino acids: CSAKAGAVTDTQYF. For the CDR3, the DNA is TGCAGTGCTAAAGCGGGGGCCGTCACAGATACGCAGTATTTT. V usage is TRBV20-1 and J usage is TRBJ2-3, with TRBD2 matching 8 bases. The germline V gene encodes CDR1 DFQATT and CDR2 SNEGSKA (reference sequence). The CDR3 is 14 amino acids. The V and J ends lost 4 bases and 2 bases, in that order; junction bases with no gene match: 5.

This clonotype was counted between two and nine times. The CDR3: CASSLGGSQPQHF. Here the CDR3 DNA reads TGTGCCAGCAGCTTGGGGGGCTCTCAGCCCCAGCATTTT. The chain recombines TRBV5-6 with TRBJ1-5; possibly TRBD1 for D (5 bases). V gave up 0 bases and J gave up 6 bases, with 7 bases separating them. Germline V lookup: CDR1 SGHDT, CDR2 YYEEEE. The CDR3 is 13 residues long.

The V and J genes are TRBV7-9 and TRBJ1-2, with 7 bases lining up with TRBD1. The CDR3 consists of 13 residues. Germline assignment: CDR1 SEHNR and CDR2 FQNEAQ (reference sequence). J gave up 13 bases and V 4 bases, and 12 bases lay outside the gene matches. Here the CDR3 DNA reads TGTGCCAGCAGCTCGCTCGACAGGGAAGGCCCCACCTTC. This encodes CASSSLDREGPTF.

This chain connects TRBV7-9 to TRBJ1-5; D is unresolved. Germline-derived CDR1 and CDR2 are SEHNR and FQNEAQ (reference sequence). The CDR3 spans 13 residues. V was clipped by 5 bases and J by 3 bases, with 8 bases between them. Here the CDR3 reads CASSPGANQPQHF. The DNA for the CDR3 is TGTGCCAGCAGCCCAGGTGCCAATCAGCCCCAGCATTTT.

J is TRBJ2-7 and V is TRBV10-3; tentatively, D is TRBD1 (6 bases). Trimming took 3 bases from V and 4 from J, leaving 13 bases between them. The germline V gene encodes CDR1 ENHRY and CDR2 SYGVKD. CDR3 length: 14 amino acids. The DNA of the CDR3 is TGTGCCATCAGTGAAGAGGGGGTCACTTACGAGCAGTACTTC. It encodes CAISEEGVTYEQYF.

This clonotype was counted between two and nine times. V usage is TRBV5-6 and J usage is TRBJ2-1, with 7 bases aligning to TRBD2. The trim removed 3 bases at V and 6 bases at J, leaving 12 bases unmatched. Looked up from germline, CDR1 is SGHDT and CDR2 is YYEEEE. This CDR3 region has 16 residues. This chain's CDR3 is CASSSPGRVGVNEQFF. CDR3 DNA: TGTGCCAGCAGCTCGCCGGGGAGGGTCGGAGTCAATGAGCAGTTCTTC. The complete variable domain, with remaining parts taken from reference TRBV5-6 and TRBJ2-1, reads DAGVTQSPTHLIKTRGQQVTLRCSPKSGHDTVSWYQQALGQGPQFIFQYYEEEERQRGNFPDRFSGHQFPNYSSELNVNALLLGDSALYLCASSSPGRVGVNEQFFGPGTRLTVL.

The chain links TRBV7-6 to TRBJ2-5; D perhaps matches TRBD2 (6 bases). The CDR3 covers 16 residues. CDR1 and CDR2 from the germline V gene are SGHVS and FNYEAQ. Between the trimmed V and J ends, which lost 5 bases and 0 bases, there was a span of 16 bases. The CDR3 loop is CASSPLTSGDQETQYF. The CDR3 DNA reads TGTGCCAGCAGCCCCCTTACCTCGGGAGACCAAGAGACCCAGTACTTC.

CDR3 region: CASARHRGVDNEQFF. DNA for the CDR3: TGTGCCAGCGCCCGGCACAGGGGAGTGGACAATGAGCAGTTCTTC. The chain employs TRBV12-3 or TRBV12-4 and TRBJ2-1; TRBD1 matches at 7 bases. Germline trimming cut 8 bases from V and 5 bases from J; bases unmatched to any gene: 12. The CDR3 consists of 15 residues.

This clonotype was counted between two and nine times. The rearrangement links TRBV6-5 to TRBJ2-1; D is uncertain. CDR1 is MNHEY, CDR2 SVGAGI, per germline. The V gene lost 4 bases and the J gene lost 1 base, with 8 bases spanning the gap. The CDR3 runs to 14 residues. CDR3 residues: CASSSRISYNEQFF. The CDR3 bases are TGTGCCAGCAGTTCCCGGATATCCTACAATGAGCAGTTCTTC.

This clonotype was counted at least ten times. The gene calls are TRBV27 and TRBJ1-3; possibly TRBD1 for D (6 bases). CDR1 is MNHEY and CDR2 is SMNVEV in the germline V gene (reference sequence). Trimming shortened V by 6 bases and J by 0 bases, and 12 bases separated the two germline ends. The CDR3 sequence is 15 residues long. The DNA for the CDR3 is TGTGCCAGCAGCCTACAGGGCAGCTCTGGAAACACCATATATTTT. This sequence encodes CASSLQGSSGNTIYF.

This chain uses TRBV6-2 or TRBV6-3 with TRBJ1-5, with 7 nucleotides matching TRBD1. V shed 6 bases, J shed 0 bases, and the junction held 5 bases outside the gene matches. The CDR3 has 15 amino acids. Germline CDR1 reads MNHEY; CDR2 reads SVGEGT. The CDR3 here is CASSLTGLSNQPQHF. The CDR3, as DNA: TGTGCCAGCAGCTTGACAGGGCTTAGCAATCAGCCCCAGCATTTT.